Reported below is one TCR beta chain. Its specific antigen is unknown. Per-base qualities were not stored, and no clone one base away is much larger. The data were obtained in a study of blood T cell repertoires in COVID-19 (dated by TCRdb to the early 2020s). For the study in its entirety: Samples from collaborators originated in the United States, Italy and Spain and spanned both the acute and convalescent phases of COVID-19. The material from the prospective study consisted of cDNA or gDNA derived from T cells, B-cell-depleted T cells, or PBMCs. The dataset comprised deeply sampled blood TCRbeta repertoires from subjects exposed to, actively infected with, or recovered from COVID-19. A freely available public database, intended as a resource for researchers studying the immune response to SARS-CoV-2, is where the repertoires were released. Samples came from the ongoing ImmuneRACE study (first 160 participants) plus 1,254 subjects from 6 global collaborators. Sample metadata almost always included a de-identified subject ID, COVID-19 status, age in years and sex. HLA class I and class II types, where available, came from metadata supplied by the sample provider rather than from assay-based typing.

General findings and caveats noted by the study authors: The quantity of clinical and demographic metadata differed by source and by participant and was supplied without curation.

Taken from the germline V gene (reference sequence), the CDR1 and CDR2 loops are GTSNPN and SVGIG. Deletion took 5 bases off V and 2 bases off J, with a span of 11 bases between the germline ends. There are 13 amino acids in the CDR3, from cysteine to phenylalanine inclusive. Kept here is only the CDR3 DNA, which spans 39 bases and is read in frame from base 1. Whole blood was collected in K2EDTA tubes by collaborating institutions according to the institutions' own protocols. For TCRbeta analysis, collaborator samples were shipped as frozen whole blood, as isolated PBMCs, or as DNA extracted from either sample type. TCRbeta CDR3 regions were amplified from genomic DNA by means of the immunoSEQ Assay, a bias-controlled multiplex PCR. The authors processed their data as follows. Within the assay, amplification of reference gene primers was used to estimate how many nucleated cells each sample contained. To quantify the absolute abundance of each unique TCRbeta CDR3 rearrangement, sequence reads were collapsed and filtered. For each sample, productive Simpson clonality was calculated as the square root of Simpson's diversity index across productive rearrangements. The clones in this table, taken by TCRdb from immuneACCESS, are in-frame only. Not every clone is retained; where verified, under half of the shortfall comes from an unresolved V gene, and the cause of the rest is unknown. D and trimming come from the DNA, and the V and J calls and clone size come from that table. This sample has about 310,000 clones in its table, and around nine tenths of those were observed once. 1% of the sample belongs to the ten largest clones.

The chain employs TRBV30 and TRBJ2-3, with no confidently assigned D gene. The receptor was isolated from a man aged 45 to 65 with active or convalescent COVID-19. The sequencing input was peripheral blood. CDR3 sequence: CAWEEQTTDTQYF. The DNA is TGTGCCTGGGAGGAACAGACCACAGATACGCAGTATTTT.